This TCR beta chain originates from a study of T cell responses to AZD1222 COVID-19 vaccine. Findings of the study overall: Clonal diversity was possibly underestimated; the donors were predominantly white British and more often female. Dominant CD4 TCR responses targeted spike regions 160-218 and 743-854.

There are 15 residues in the CDR3. In germline, CDR1 is SGHTA, CDR2 FQGNSA. V dropped 1 base and J dropped 4 bases, with 8 bases sitting between them. Details on this clone: Its target is not known.

Using immunoSEQ multiplex PCR, the repertoire was profiled, and TCRdb retains in-frame clones only, with some absent. The profile shows around 120,000 clones, roughly 84% of them singletons. This chain links TRBV7-2 with TRBJ2-6, with D unresolved. The specimen was peripheral blood, collected on day 0 of AZD1222 vaccination. This TCR was recovered from an adult in good health. The CDR3 DNA follows: TGTGCCAGCAGCTTAGAGGGTTCCGGGGCCAACGTCCTGACTTTC. As protein: CASSLEGSGANVLTF.